Shown below are 10 T cell receptor beta chains from a single sample sequenced in a study of T cell responses to AZD1222 COVID-19 vaccine. Only in-frame clones appear in the TCRdb table, and some are missing; sequencing was by immunoSEQ multiplex PCR. The table has more than 95,000 clones, 92% seen once. The source was peripheral blood, collected 28 days after the second AZD1222 dose. Receptors were obtained from an adult who received the AZD1222 COVID-19 vaccine.

This chain connects TRBV30 to TRBJ2-2, with TRBD1 as a possible D gene (7 bases). The ends were cut back, 4 bases at V and 6 bases at J, with 12 bases in the middle. Germline CDR1 reads GTSNPN; CDR2 reads SVGIG (reference sequence). This CDR3 contains 13 residues. CDR3 region: CAWNPRGAGELFF. The CDR3 DNA reads as TGTGCCTGGAACCCCAGGGGGGCCGGGGAGCTGTTTTTT.

The chain combines TRBV27 with TRBJ2-1; TRBD2 matches 9 bases. The CDR3 is 15 amino acids. Per the germline V gene, CDR1 is MNHEY and CDR2 is SMNVEV (reference sequence). V shed 3 bases and J 5 bases; nucleotides not matched to a gene: 5. For the CDR3, the DNA is TGTGCCAGCAGTTTTGTGGGACTAGCCAACAATGAGCAGTTCTTC. Residues: CASSFVGLANNEQFF.

V is TRBV10-3 and J is TRBJ2-7, with TRBD1 matching 7 bases. The CDR3 consists of 14 residues. Germline CDR1 reads ENHRY; CDR2 reads SYGVKD. After removal of 7 bases from V and 1 base from J, the junction contained 7 bases not matched to a gene. The CDR3 DNA reads as TGTGCCATCACTCGGGACAGCCATTCCTACGAGCAGTACTTC. It is translated as CAITRDSHSYEQYF.

CDR3 in DNA: TGTGCCAGCAGTATTACAGGGGCCTACGAGCAGTACTTC. This gives the protein CASSITGAYEQYF. V gene TRBV27 combines with J gene TRBJ2-7; TRBD1 matches at 7 bases. Losses at the gene ends were 5 bases for V and 2 bases for J; bases not matched to a gene: 3. The CDR3 covers 13 residues. Germline V gene lookup returns CDR1 MNHEY and CDR2 SMNVEV (reference sequence).

The gene calls are TRBV5-1 and TRBJ2-2; D is possibly TRBD1 or TRBD2 (6 bases each). The CDR3 spans 16 residues. With 0 bases removed from V and 6 bases from J, the gap between germline ends came to 15 bases. Germline V gene lookup returns CDR1 SGHRS and CDR2 YFSETQ. CDR3 sequence: CASSLAIRGQAGELFF. Here the CDR3 DNA reads TGCGCCAGCAGCTTGGCTATACGGGGGCAAGCCGGGGAGCTGTTTTTT.

The chain combines TRBV28 with TRBJ2-5; 7 bases match TRBD1. V shed 6 bases, J shed 2 bases, and the junction held 3 bases outside the gene matches. The CDR3 is 13 amino acids. Germline V gene lookup returns CDR1 MDHEN and CDR2 SYDVKM. The DNA for the CDR3 is TGTGCCAGCAGGCCACAGGGGCAAGAGACCCAGTACTTC. Amino acids: CASRPQGQETQYF.

V usage is TRBV28 and J usage is TRBJ1-1; D uncertain. The CDR3 sequence is 12 residues long. The ends were cut back, 8 bases at V and 4 bases at J, with 11 bases in the middle. The germline V gene has CDR1 MDHEN and CDR2 SYDVKM. CDR3 nucleotides: TGTGCCAGCGTCCCCGCCGGCACTGAAGCTTTCTTT. Its protein product is CASVPAGTEAFF.

In this sample, this clone is medium-sized (0.01 to 0.1%). The rearrangement uses TRBV7-9 and TRBJ2-5, with a possible D match to TRBD1 (5 bases). CDR1 SEHNR and CDR2 FQNEAQ come from the germline V gene (reference sequence). This CDR3 has 13 residues. V gave up 8 bases and J gave up 0 bases, with 10 bases separating them. In nucleotides, the CDR3 is TGTGCCAGCCTAGACAGCTACCAAGAGACCCAGTACTTC. It translates to CASLDSYQETQYF.

The rearrangement joins TRBV27 to TRBJ2-5; perhaps TRBD1 as D (5 bases). The V end lost 0 bases, the J end lost 4 bases, and 15 bases lay between the germline ends. CDR1 and CDR2 from the germline V gene are MNHEY and SMNVEV (reference sequence). The CDR3 sequence is 16 residues long. The DNA of the CDR3 is TGTGCCAGCAGTTTATCGGCCCTGGGGCCTCCAGAGACCCAGTACTTC. Its protein is CASSLSALGPPETQYF.

The rearrangement joins TRBV3-1 (or the pseudogene TRBV3-2) to TRBJ1-2, with 9 bases that match TRBD1. This CDR3 comprises 16 residues. Per germline, CDR1 LGHDT and CDR2 YNNKEL (reference sequence). J gave up 8 bases and V 0 bases, and 10 bases lay outside the gene matches. The CDR3 region is CASSQEGQGVLDGYTF. The DNA for the CDR3 is TGTGCCAGCAGCCAAGAGGGACAGGGAGTCCTGGACGGCTACACCTTC.